The text below deals with one TCR beta chain. As yet, its antigen is unknown. This record comes from a study of T cells expressing NK-cell markers. Study-level information: Sorted CD3+CD56+NKG2C+, CD3+CD56+NKG2C- and CD3+CD56-NKG2C+ T-cell subsets were beta-chain profiled.

Generation of TCR beta cDNA was performed by 5'RACE template switching incorporating UMIs. TCRdb derives one entry per CDR3 protein from the 5' RACE reads, leaving out DNA. Across about 380,000 distinct CDR3 sequences, the top ten clones capture roughly 5.2% of the sample. This CDR3 comprises 13 residues. Germline CDR1 and CDR2: SNHLY and FYNNEI. Study-level results: Dominant NKG2C+ clonotype frequencies of about 1.0-7.5% of CD8+ T cells were measured in 5 or 6 donors. Expanded NKG2C+ T cell clones had unclear HCMV specificity.

The sequence was collected from a man aged 18-70 years in good health. Material for sequencing was blood T cells: a sorted CD56 or NKG2C T cell subset, CD4+ or CD8+ T cells, or bulk PBMC T cells (not recorded which). The chain combines TRBV2 with TRBJ2-5. The chain's CDR3 is CASSYNLGETQYF.